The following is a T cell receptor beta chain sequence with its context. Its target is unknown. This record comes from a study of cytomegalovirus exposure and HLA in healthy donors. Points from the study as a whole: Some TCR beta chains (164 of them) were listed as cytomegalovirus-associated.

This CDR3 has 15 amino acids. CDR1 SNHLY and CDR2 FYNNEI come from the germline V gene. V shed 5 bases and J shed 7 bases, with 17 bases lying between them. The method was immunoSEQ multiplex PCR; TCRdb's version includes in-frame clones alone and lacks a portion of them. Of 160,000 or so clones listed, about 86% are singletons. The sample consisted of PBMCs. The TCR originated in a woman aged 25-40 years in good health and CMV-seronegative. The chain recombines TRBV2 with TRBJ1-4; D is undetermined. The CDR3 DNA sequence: TGTGCCAGCAGTATTACGTGGATGGGAGGTGAAAAACTGTTTTTT. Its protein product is CASSITWMGGEKLFF.